Listed below are T cell receptor beta chains from one sample, sequenced in a study of CD8+ T cells in alopecia areata. TCRdb's table, derived via immunoSEQ multiplex PCR, lists solely in-frame clones and lacks some. The profile shows about 200,000 clones, roughly 50% of them singletons. Sequencing was done on a sample of CD8+ T cells sorted from blood. These receptors all come from a human donor in good health. CDR3s include the opening cysteine and the closing phenylalanine or tryptophan. A D gene is named only where the DNA matches it firmly. Size is omitted from some rows. Given values are once, few, many or a class for expanded clones.

length: 16
size: few
J: TRBJ1-1
V: TRBV5-6
D: TRBD1
DNA: TGTGCCAGCAGCCAGGGGACAGGGGGCGCGGTGACTGAAGCTTTCTTT
CDR3: CASSQGTGGAVTEAFF

length: 8
size: .
J: TRBJ2-4
V: TRBV20-1
D: .
DNA: TGCAGTGCAAACATTCAGTACTTC
CDR3: CSANIQYF

length: 11
size: few
J: TRBJ1-2
V: TRBV27
D: .
DNA: TGTGCCAGCAGAGCAGCTTATGGCTACACCTTC
CDR3: CASRAAYGYTF

length: 17
size: few
J: TRBJ2-3
V: TRBV29-1
D: .
DNA: TGCAGCGTTGAAGGCGGGGACAGAGCGCTTCCACCAGATACGCAGTATTTT
CDR3: CSVEGGDRALPPDTQYF

length: 13
size: .
J: TRBJ2-3
V: TRBV27
D: .
DNA: TGTGCCAGCAGTTCCCTTAGCACAGATACGCAGTATTTT
CDR3: CASSSLSTDTQYF

length: 13
size: few
J: TRBJ2-5
V: TRBV5-1
D: .
DNA: TGCGCCAGCAGCTCGCTACAGCAAGAGACCCAGTACTTC
CDR3: CASSSLQQETQYF

length: 12
size: .
J: TRBJ1-4
V: TRBV2
D: .
DNA: TGTGCCAGCAGTGGACGGGACGAAAAACTGTTTTTT
CDR3: CASSGRDEKLFF

length: 14
size: .
J: TRBJ2-5
V: TRBV29-1
D: .
DNA: TGCAGCGTCGGATACAATCAGGGGCGAGAGACCCAGTACTTC
CDR3: CSVGYNQGRETQYF

length: 15
size: .
J: TRBJ2-7
V: TRBV4-2
D: .
DNA: TGTGCCAGCAGCCAAGAGGAGACTTTATTGTACGAGCAGTACTTC
CDR3: CASSQEETLLYEQYF

length: 14
size: .
J: TRBJ2-7
V: TRBV9
D: TRBD2
DNA: TGTGCCAGCAGCGTAGATAGCGGGACCTACGAGCAGTACTTC
CDR3: CASSVDSGTYEQYF

length: 11
size: .
J: TRBJ1-2
V: TRBV7-9
D: .
DNA: TGTGCCAGCAGCGAAGGGAGCGGCTACACCTTC
CDR3: CASSEGSGYTF

length: 17
size: .
J: TRBJ2-7
V: TRBV4-1
D: TRBD2
DNA: TGCGCCAGCAGCATTGGGACTAGCGGGGGATCCTCCTACGAGCAGTACTTC
CDR3: CASSIGTSGGSSYEQYF

length: 13
size: .
J: TRBJ2-5
V: TRBV7-9
D: .
DNA: TGTGCCAGCAGCTTGCCAGGGAAAGAGACCCAGTACTTC
CDR3: CASSLPGKETQYF

length: 15
size: .
J: TRBJ2-6
V: TRBV10-3
D: TRBD2
DNA: TGTGCCATCAGAGCCACTAGCGTTGGGGCCAACGTCCTGACTTTC
CDR3: CAIRATSVGANVLTF

length: 15
size: .
J: TRBJ2-5
V: TRBV5-4
D: .
DNA: TGTGCCAGCAGCTTGGAACTGGGGGACCAAGAGACCCAGTACTTC
CDR3: CASSLELGDQETQYF

length: 15
size: .
J: TRBJ2-7
V: TRBV4-1
D: .
DNA: TGCGCCAGCAGCCAAGGAGGCTCGCCGGGTGGCGAGCAGTACTTC
CDR3: CASSQGGSPGGEQYF

length: 15
size: .
J: TRBJ2-7
V: TRBV29-1
D: .
DNA: TGCAGCGTTGAAGCCCCCGGGGATAGCTCCTACGAGCAGTACTTC
CDR3: CSVEAPGDSSYEQYF

length: 13
size: few
J: TRBJ2-7
V: TRBV4-1
D: .
DNA: TGCGCCAGCAGCTCTGACCATTCCTACGAGCAGTACTTC
CDR3: CASSSDHSYEQYF

length: 12
size: few
J: TRBJ2-7
V: TRBV7-9
D: .
DNA: TGTGCCAGCAGCTTGCGCCCGTACGAGCAGTACTTC
CDR3: CASSLRPYEQYF

length: 12
size: .
J: TRBJ1-1
V: TRBV6-5
D: TRBD1
DNA: TGTGCCAGCAGTCCGGACAGGATCGAAGCTTTCTTT
CDR3: CASSPDRIEAFF

length: 18
size: .
J: TRBJ1-6
V: TRBV23-1
D: .
DNA: TGCGCCAGCAGTCAATCGCAGGAACCAAGCTCCTATAATTCACCCCTCCACTTT
CDR3: CASSQSQEPSSYNSPLHF

length: 14
size: .
J: TRBJ1-1
V: TRBV4-1
D: .
DNA: TGCGCCAGCAGCCAAAGAAACATGAACACTGAAGCTTTCTTT
CDR3: CASSQRNMNTEAFF

length: 13
size: .
J: TRBJ2-5
V: TRBV11-2
D: .
DNA: TGTGCCACCCAAGACTGGAAGAAAGAGACCCAGTACTTC
CDR3: CATQDWKKETQYF

length: 14
size: .
J: TRBJ2-3
V: TRBV11-2
D: .
DNA: TGTGCCAGCACCCCCTGGGGGATGACAGATACGCAGTATTTT
CDR3: CASTPWGMTDTQYF

length: 13
size: .
J: TRBJ2-5
V: TRBV15
D: .
DNA: TGTGCCACCAGCTACCGGGGTCAAGAGACCCAGTACTTC
CDR3: CATSYRGQETQYF

length: 13
size: once
J: TRBJ1-1
V: TRBV6-5
D: .
DNA: TGTGCCAGCAGCAAAAACGGCCTCTCTGAAGCTTTCTTT
CDR3: CASSKNGLSEAFF

length: 13
size: .
J: TRBJ1-4
V: TRBV6-5
D: .
DNA: TGTGCCAGCAGTACCGGGACACAAGAAAAACTGTTTTTT
CDR3: CASSTGTQEKLFF

length: 15
size: .
J: TRBJ2-1
V: TRBV2
D: TRBD2
DNA: TGTGCCAGCAGTGGGACTAGCGGGGAGCTCGGTGAGCAGTTCTTC
CDR3: CASSGTSGELGEQFF

length: 17
size: few
J: TRBJ2-5
V: TRBV29-1
D: TRBD2
DNA: TGCAGCGTTGAAGGAACTAGCGGGGGGGCCTGGGCTCAGACCCAGTACTTC
CDR3: CSVEGTSGGAWAQTQYF

length: 15
size: .
J: TRBJ1-5
V: TRBV6-5
D: .
DNA: TGTGCCAGCAGCCAAGGACAGTTTAGCAATCAGCCCCAGCATTTT
CDR3: CASSQGQFSNQPQHF

length: 16
size: few
J: TRBJ1-4
V: TRBV7-9
D: .
DNA: TGTGCCAGCAGCCACTCCGGTGGGACAACTAATGAAAAACTGTTTTTT
CDR3: CASSHSGGTTNEKLFF

length: 15
size: few
J: TRBJ2-3
V: TRBV11-1
D: .
DNA: TGTGCCAGCAGCCCTGGACTATACGGGACAGATACGCAGTATTTT
CDR3: CASSPGLYGTDTQYF

length: 14
size: .
J: TRBJ1-5
V: TRBV30
D: .
DNA: TGTGCCTGGAGTGTGGTAGGGGTAGATCAGCCCCAGCATTTT
CDR3: CAWSVVGVDQPQHF

length: 14
size: .
J: TRBJ2-1
V: TRBV30
D: TRBD2
DNA: TGTGCCTGCAGCGGACTAGCGGGGATCAATGAGCAGTTCTTC
CDR3: CACSGLAGINEQFF

length: 11
size: .
J: TRBJ1-2
V: TRBV29-1
D: TRBD1
DNA: TGCAGCGTAGGGACAGGGAAAGGCTACACCTTC
CDR3: CSVGTGKGYTF

length: 15
size: once
J: TRBJ2-7
V: TRBV29-1
D: TRBD1
DNA: TGCAGCGTTGAACCCGAGGACAGGGGGAACTACGAGCAGTACTTC
CDR3: CSVEPEDRGNYEQYF

length: 16
size: .
J: TRBJ1-2
V: TRBV9
D: .
DNA: TGTGCCAGCAGCGTAGACGGCAGGGGAGCCAACTATGGCTACACCTTC
CDR3: CASSVDGRGANYGYTF

length: 11
size: .
J: TRBJ2-5
V: TRBV6-5
D: .
DNA: TGTGCCAGCGAGAAAAAAGAGACCCAGTACTTC
CDR3: CASEKKETQYF

length: 13
size: .
J: TRBJ2-1
V: TRBV2
D: .
DNA: TGTGCCAGCAGTGTACCGCCCGCTTTAGAGCAGTTCTTC
CDR3: CASSVPPALEQFF

length: 14
size: once
J: TRBJ1-6
V: TRBV4-1
D: .
DNA: TGCGCCAGCAGCCAAGCGGGAAGCGCTTCACCCCTCCACTTT
CDR3: CASSQAGSASPLHF

length: 13
size: .
J: TRBJ1-1
V: TRBV29-1
D: .
DNA: TGCAGCACCACATTCCGGGCGAACACTGAAGCTTTCTTT
CDR3: CSTTFRANTEAFF

length: 15
size: .
J: TRBJ2-3
V: TRBV14
D: .
DNA: TGTGCCAGCAGCCGAAGAGGGGGGGCGGCAGATACGCAGTATTTT
CDR3: CASSRRGGAADTQYF